Included here is one T cell receptor beta chain sequence, with context. The data originate from a study of cytomegalovirus exposure and HLA in healthy donors. The CDR3 extends over 15 amino acids. With 3 bases clipped from V and 5 bases from J, the junction kept 9 bases outside the gene matches. The germline V gene encodes CDR1 MDHEN and CDR2 SYDVKM. Only in-frame clones appear in the TCRdb table, and some are missing; sequencing was by immunoSEQ multiplex PCR. The data hold around 140,000 clones, with less than 95% observed a single time. The TCR was taken from a man younger than 30 in good health and CMV-seropositive. Specimen: PBMCs. This chain connects TRBV28 to TRBJ2-7; TRBD2 agrees at 8 bases. The CDR3 region has the DNA TGTGCCAGCAGTTTCCTGCTCGGGAGGGCCCACGAGCAGTACTTC. This gives the protein CASSFLLGRAHEQYF.